This T cell receptor beta chain was captured in a study of tumor-infiltrating lymphocytes in primary liver carcinoma. The template, 500 ng total RNA, yielded TCR beta cDNA made with a constant-region primer. TCR beta libraries came from three nested multiplex PCR rounds using slightly modified ARM-PCR. Two initial PCR rounds of around 9 cycles each paired TRBV1-TRBV30 forward primers with a C-beta reverse primer. TCRdb ran MiXCR on the multiplex PCR reads and lists one entry per CDR3 protein. The sample carries approximately 310,000 distinct CDR3 sequences, about 62% recorded once. Remarks on this clonotype: A much bigger clone sits one base away, suggesting this may be a read error.

CDR3 size: 12 residues. CDR1 is MNHEY and CDR2 is SVGEGT in the germline V gene. Blood RNA was derived from unsorted whole blood, and germline DNA was extracted too. The sequence derives from a man aged 35-49 years with primary liver carcinoma and hepatitis B virus infection. The V gene is TRBV6-2 or TRBV6-3, the J gene TRBJ2-1; 11 nucleotides line up with TRBD2. Material: peripheral blood. The DNA for the CDR3 is TGTGCCAGCAGTCAGGGACTAGCGGAACCAATCTTC. It translates to CASSQGLAEPIF.